This entry lists 14 T cell receptor beta chains sequenced from one sample in a study of blood T cells in healthy people across ages. Together with a sample-barcoded 5' primer, a J-beta primer mix was included in a second PCR lasting roughly 6 to 12 cycles. TCRdb re-analysed the 5' RACE reads in MiXCR, keeping a single row per CDR3 protein. The table has over a million distinct CDR3 sequences, 35% to 50% seen once. Input material: blood. The receptors come from a woman in her sixties in good health.

J is TRBJ2-1 and V is TRBV5-1, with a weak D call TRBD2 (5 bases). Deletions cut 3 bases from V and 4 bases from J, with 14 bases between. The V gene's germline CDR1 is SGHRS and CDR2 YFSETQ. This CDR3 comprises 15 residues. The CDR3 DNA reads TGCGCCAGCAGCTCGACTACCCAACATTACAATGAGCAGTTCTTC. Translating gives CASSSTTQHYNEQFF.

This clonotype has only a few counts. The gene calls are TRBV12-3 or TRBV12-4 and TRBJ2-5; D not resolved. Trimming shortened V by 3 bases and J by 11 bases, and 13 bases separated the two germline ends. The CDR3 runs 12 residues. CDR3 sequence reads: CASSFDRVRQYF. The DNA for the CDR3 is TGTGCCAGCAGTTTTGATCGCGTCAGGCAGTACTTC.

V is TRBV28 and J is TRBJ1-2; a possible D gene is TRBD1 (5 bases). The V end lost 5 bases, the J end lost 0 bases, and 19 bases lay between the germline ends. The CDR3 contains 17 residues. CDR1 and CDR2 (germline): MDHEN, SYDVKM. The chain's CDR3 is CASSEALGQGANYGYTF. CDR3 sequence (DNA): TGTGCCAGCAGTGAGGCCCTGGGCCAGGGAGCTAACTATGGCTACACCTTC.

As regards this clonotype: One junction end does not reproduce the germline sequence, and a read error may be involved. The V gene is TRBV10-1, the J gene TRBJ1-2; D not resolved. The germline gives CDR1 WNHNN, CDR2 SYGVQD (reference sequence). The CDR3 totals 14 residues. In nucleotides, the CDR3 is TGCGCCAGCAGTGAGTCGAAAGGGTGGCATGGCCACACCTTC. Its translation: CASSESKGWHGHTF.

This clonotype was counted many times. This sequence joins TRBV27 and TRBJ2-7; D is ambiguous. The CDR3 contains 13 residues. The ends were cut back, 6 bases at V and 0 bases at J, with 9 bases in the middle. The germline gives CDR1 MNHEY, CDR2 SMNVEV (reference sequence). DNA for the CDR3: TGTGCCAGCAGAACCGGGTCCTCCTACGAGCAGTACTTC. This translates into CASRTGSSYEQYF.

This clonotype has more than one count but fewer than ten. This rearrangement joins TRBV28 to TRBJ2-7, with TRBD1 identical over 9 bases. This CDR3 region has 13 residues. The ends lost 3 bases at V and 5 bases at J; junction bases unmatched: 2. The germline gives CDR1 MDHEN, CDR2 SYDVKM. CDR3 protein: CASSFRTGDEQYF. The DNA for the CDR3 is TGTGCCAGCAGTTTTAGGACAGGGGACGAGCAGTACTTC.

The rearrangement uses TRBV12-3 or TRBV12-4 and TRBJ2-3; 10 nucleotides match TRBD2. The CDR3 totals 18 residues. V was clipped by 3 bases and J by 4 bases; unmatched bases: 13. The CDR3: CASSLMGGGLAGADTQYF. The CDR3 DNA reads TGTGCCAGCAGTTTGATGGGAGGGGGGCTAGCGGGAGCAGATACGCAGTATTTT.

The rearrangement joins TRBV4-2 to TRBJ2-7; 7 nucleotides match TRBD2. This CDR3 region has 15 residues. V shed 1 base and J 3 bases; nucleotides not matched to a gene: 6. Looked up from germline, CDR1 is LGHNA and CDR2 is YNFKEQ. This CDR3 reads CASSQGGGAGYEQYF. The CDR3 region has the DNA TGTGCCAGCAGCCAAGGGGGAGGGGCAGGCTACGAGCAGTACTTC.

This chain connects TRBV15 to TRBJ2-2; D might be TRBD2 (5 bases). The length of the CDR3 is 13 residues. Trimming left V 5 bases short and J 3 bases short, with 7 bases between. In germline, CDR1 is LNHNV, CDR2 YYDKDF (reference sequence). The CDR3 region has the DNA TGTGCCACCAGCCCGCGGGACACCGGGGAGCTGTTTTTT. This translates into CATSPRDTGELFF.

Comments on this clonotype: A much larger clone differs by one base, so this may be a read error. The V gene is TRBV5-1, the J gene TRBJ2-7; perhaps TRBD1 as D (6 bases). The CDR3 extends over 14 amino acids. Germline V gives CDR1 SGHRS, CDR2 YFSETQ. The CDR3 DNA sequence: TGCGCCAGCAGCTTGGCTCAGGGGATCTACGTGCAGTACTTC. It codes for CASSLAQGIYVQYF.

The chain recombines TRBV2 with TRBJ2-3, with D possibly being TRBD2 (7 bases). The CDR3 contains 15 residues. Trimming removed 8 bases at V and 6 bases at J, with 21 bases between. Germline lookup yields CDR1 SNHLY and CDR2 FYNNEI. CDR3 nucleotide sequence: TGTGCCAGCCTAGCGGAGGGGGGGCCTGTGGATACGCAGTATTTT. This translates into CASLAEGGPVDTQYF.

In this sample, this clonotype turned up a few times. V and J are TRBV7-8 and TRBJ1-5; D remains unclear. The CDR3 consists of 15 residues. Deletions cut 6 bases from V and 5 bases from J, with 17 bases between. Germline values: CDR1 SGHVS, CDR2 FQNEAQ. The CDR3 DNA follows: TGTGCCAGCAGACCAAGTAGGTGGGGAGATCAGCCCCAGCATTTT. Translation gives CASRPSRWGDQPQHF.

This clonotype has more than one count but fewer than ten. Here the CDR3 DNA reads TGTGCCACCAGCAGAGATCTTGGGGACATCTCCTACGAGCAGTACTTC. Its translation: CATSRDLGDISYEQYF. The chain combines TRBV15 with TRBJ2-7; tentatively, D is TRBD1 (6 bases). From germline, CDR1 is LNHNV and CDR2 YYDKDF (reference sequence). V was cut by 0 bases and J by 0 bases, with 12 bases left in between. This CDR3 has 16 residues.

This clonotype was seen a few times. The V and J genes are TRBV20-1 and TRBJ1-4; no clear D gene. The CDR3 sequence is 14 residues long. V dropped 0 bases and J dropped 8 bases, with 13 bases sitting between them. Germline lookup yields CDR1 DFQATT and CDR2 SNEGSKA (reference sequence). In DNA, the CDR3 is TGCAGTGCTAGAGACCGACTGTTCCTGGAAAAACTGTTTTTT. It encodes CSARDRLFLEKLFF.